This passage covers 2 T cell receptor beta chains from one sample sequenced in a study of early T cells in non-severe SARS-CoV-2 infection. MiXCR, run by TCRdb on the 5' RACE reads, gives a single entry per CDR3 protein. The data show 40,000 to 65,000 distinct CDR3 sequences, with 6.5% to 9% seen just once and 9.4% held by the top ten. Sequenced sample: whole blood. The receptor set was obtained from an adult who was a healthcare worker with PCR-confirmed SARS-CoV-2 infection or an uninfected control (not recorded which).

This clonotype was observed many times. The chain carries TRBV7-6 and TRBJ1-6, with D unresolved. With 5 bases removed from V and 6 bases from J, the gap between germline ends came to 17 bases. Germline V gene lookup returns CDR1 SGHVS and CDR2 FNYEAQ. CDR3 length equals 16 residues. Here the CDR3 DNA reads TGTGCCAGCAGCGCCGACACGGGCTACGGTAATTCACCCCTCCACTTT. As protein: CASSADTGYGNSPLHF.

This clonotype showed up many times. The rearrangement uses TRBV11-1 and TRBJ2-3, with no clear D. The germline CDR1 and CDR2 sequences are SGHAT and FQDESV (reference sequence). The CDR3 sequence is 14 residues long. Deletions cut 1 base from V and 0 bases from J, with 5 bases between. As DNA, the CDR3 is TGTGCCAGCAGCTTAGGTGGTAGCACAGATACGCAGTATTTT. It is translated as CASSLGGSTDTQYF.